This T cell receptor beta chain was recovered during a study of response to subunit inactivated influenza vaccine. This CDR3 is built from 15 residues. V gave up 4 bases and J gave up 2 bases, with 14 bases separating them. General study results and limits: Each seasonal flu vaccination may recruit only limited new T cells, authors suggested.

The table lists this clonotype with a few counts. No antigen is known for it. In TCRdb, the RT-PCR reads were re-called with MiXCR into one record per CDR3 protein. The sample records 500,000 or so distinct CDR3 sequences, 16% being singletons. The specimen comprised CD4+ T cells sorted from PBMCs, sampled about 24 months after vaccination. This chain uses TRBV12-3 or TRBV12-4 with TRBJ2-5; the D is unclear. This TCR was recovered from a man between 50 and 75 years old who received an inactivated influenza vaccine. CDR3: CASSSRLLGQETQYF. In DNA form, the CDR3 reads TGTGCCAGCAGTTCTCGATTGCTGGGTCAAGAGACCCAGTACTTC.